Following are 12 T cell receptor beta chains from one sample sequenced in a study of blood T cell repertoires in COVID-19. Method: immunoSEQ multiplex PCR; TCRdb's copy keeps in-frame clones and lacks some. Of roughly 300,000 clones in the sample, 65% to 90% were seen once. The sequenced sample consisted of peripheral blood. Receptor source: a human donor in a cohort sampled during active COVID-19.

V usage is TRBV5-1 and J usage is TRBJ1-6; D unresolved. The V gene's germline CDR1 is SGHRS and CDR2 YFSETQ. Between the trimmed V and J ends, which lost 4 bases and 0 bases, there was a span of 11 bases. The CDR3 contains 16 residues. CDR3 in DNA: TGCGCCAGCAGCCCCGGACGGGACTCCTATAATTCACCCCTCCACTTT. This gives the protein CASSPGRDSYNSPLHF.

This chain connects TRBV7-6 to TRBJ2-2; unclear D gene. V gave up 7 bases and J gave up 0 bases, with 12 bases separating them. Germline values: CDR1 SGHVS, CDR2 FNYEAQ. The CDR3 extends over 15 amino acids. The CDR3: CASTNGQANTGELFF. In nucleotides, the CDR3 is TGTGCCAGCACCAACGGCCAGGCGAACACCGGGGAGCTGTTTTTT. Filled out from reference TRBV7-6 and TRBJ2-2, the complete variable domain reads GAGVSQSPRYKVTKRGQDVALRCDPISGHVSLYWYRQALGQGPEFLTYFNYEAQQDKSGLPNDRFSAERPEGSISTLTIQRTEQRDSAMYRCASTNGQANTGELFFGEGSRLTVL.

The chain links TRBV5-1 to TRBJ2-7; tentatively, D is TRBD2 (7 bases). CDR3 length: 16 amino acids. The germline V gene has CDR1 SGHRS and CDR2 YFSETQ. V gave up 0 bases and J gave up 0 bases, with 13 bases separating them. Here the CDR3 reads CASSLEGGASSYEQYF. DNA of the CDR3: TGCGCCAGCAGCTTGGAGGGGGGGGCGTCCTCCTACGAGCAGTACTTC.

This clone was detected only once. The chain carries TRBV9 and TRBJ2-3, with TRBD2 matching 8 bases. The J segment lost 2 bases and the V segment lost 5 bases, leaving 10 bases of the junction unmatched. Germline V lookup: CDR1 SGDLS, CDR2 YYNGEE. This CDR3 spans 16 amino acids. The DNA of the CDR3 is TGTGCCAGCAGAGAACCGGCGGGGGGCGTCACAGATACGCAGTATTTT. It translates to CASREPAGGVTDTQYF.

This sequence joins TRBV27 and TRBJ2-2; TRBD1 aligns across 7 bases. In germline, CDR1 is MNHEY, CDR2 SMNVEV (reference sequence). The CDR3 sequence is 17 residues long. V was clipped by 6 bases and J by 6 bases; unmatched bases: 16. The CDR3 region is CASRRTGPGSYPGELFF. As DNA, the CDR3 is TGTGCCAGCAGGCGGACAGGCCCAGGGTCATACCCCGGGGAGCTGTTTTTT.

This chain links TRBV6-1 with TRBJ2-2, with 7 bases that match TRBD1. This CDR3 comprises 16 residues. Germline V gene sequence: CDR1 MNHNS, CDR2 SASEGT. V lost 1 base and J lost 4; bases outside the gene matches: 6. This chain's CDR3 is CASSEVETGLTGELFF. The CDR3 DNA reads TGTGCCAGCAGTGAAGTCGAGACAGGGCTCACCGGGGAGCTGTTTTTT.

Here the CDR3 reads CASSFTGTDVYGYTF. For the CDR3, the DNA is TGTGCCAGCAGCTTTACCGGGACAGACGTTTATGGCTACACCTTC. The J gene is TRBJ1-2, the V gene TRBV5-5; the match to TRBD1 covers 7 bases. The germline CDR1 and CDR2 sequences are SGHKS and YYEKEE (reference sequence). V gave up 2 bases and J gave up 5 bases; unmatched junction bases: 9. The CDR3 has 15 amino acids.

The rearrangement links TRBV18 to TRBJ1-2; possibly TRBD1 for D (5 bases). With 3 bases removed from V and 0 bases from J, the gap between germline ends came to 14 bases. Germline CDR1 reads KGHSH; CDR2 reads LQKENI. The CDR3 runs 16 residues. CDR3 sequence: CASSPTVGGSNYGYTF. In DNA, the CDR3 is TGTGCCAGCTCACCGACTGTGGGGGGATCTAACTATGGCTACACCTTC. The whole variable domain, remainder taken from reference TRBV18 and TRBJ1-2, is NAGVMQNPRHLVRRRGQEARLRCSPMKGHSHVYWYRQLPEEGLKFMVYLQKENIIDESGMPKERFSAEFPKEGPSILRIQQVVRGDSAAYFCASSPTVGGSNYGYTFGSGTRLTVV.

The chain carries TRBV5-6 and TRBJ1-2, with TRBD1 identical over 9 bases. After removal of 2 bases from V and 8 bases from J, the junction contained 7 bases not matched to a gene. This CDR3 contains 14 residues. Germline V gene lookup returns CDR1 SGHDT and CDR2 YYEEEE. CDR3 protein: CASSFRTGGGGYTF. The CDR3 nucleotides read TGTGCCAGCAGCTTTAGAACAGGGGGCGGGGGCTACACCTTC.

DNA of the CDR3: TGTGCCAGCAGCTTGGTCCGGACTCCGGCCGGGGAGCTGTTTTTT. It yields the protein CASSLVRTPAGELFF. V and J are TRBV5-6 and TRBJ2-2; D may be TRBD2 (5 bases). Germline assignment: CDR1 SGHDT and CDR2 YYEEEE. The CDR3 extends over 15 amino acids. Trimming removed 0 bases from V and 6 bases from J, with 12 bases in between.

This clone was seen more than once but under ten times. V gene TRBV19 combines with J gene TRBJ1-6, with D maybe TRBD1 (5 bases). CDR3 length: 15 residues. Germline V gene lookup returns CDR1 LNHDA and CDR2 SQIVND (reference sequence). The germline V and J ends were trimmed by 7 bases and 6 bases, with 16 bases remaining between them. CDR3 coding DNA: TGTGCCAGTAATCTCTATCCGACAGTTAATTCACCCCTCCACTTT. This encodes CASNLYPTVNSPLHF. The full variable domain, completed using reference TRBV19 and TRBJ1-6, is DGGITQSPKYLFRKEGQNVTLSCEQNLNHDAMYWYRQDPGQGLRLIYYSQIVNDFQKGDIAEGYSVSREKKESFPLTVTSAQKNPTAFYLCASNLYPTVNSPLHFGNGTRLTVT.

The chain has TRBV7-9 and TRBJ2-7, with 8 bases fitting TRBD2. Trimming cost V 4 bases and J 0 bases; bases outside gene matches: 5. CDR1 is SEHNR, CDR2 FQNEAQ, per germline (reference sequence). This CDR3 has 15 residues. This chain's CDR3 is CASSYRSGDSYEQYF. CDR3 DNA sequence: TGTGCCAGCAGCTACCGTAGCGGGGACTCCTACGAGCAGTACTTC.